In this sample, the clone carrying this T cell receptor beta chain turned up a few times. Its antigen is undetermined. TCRdb passed the reads through MiXCR, listing each CDR3 protein once. The table has approximately 500,000 distinct CDR3 sequences, more than 30% seen once. The sample originates from a study of T cell repertoires in cytomegalovirus infection. Study as a whole: Evidence of both CMV infection and a matching HLA type came from public TCR beta signatures.

The CDR3 runs 14 residues. Germline CDR1 and CDR2: SEHNR and FQNEAQ (reference sequence). V lost 0 bases and J lost 6, with 11 bases in between. The study's findings and limits: CMV-specific TCR beta clonotypes restricted by HLA-C dominated the ex vivo response.

Source: cultured PBMCs, taken from culture after CMV antigen stimulation. The sequence derives from a human donor in good health (CMV status not recorded). Some clones in this sample may be carry-over from other donors' samples. The chain is built from TRBV7-9 and TRBJ1-2, with D tentatively TRBD1 (6 bases). CDR3 loop: CASSLARGQDGYTF. DNA for the CDR3: TGTGCCAGCAGCTTAGCGCGGGGGCAGGATGGCTACACCTTC.